This T cell receptor (beta chain) was sequenced in a study of T cells in Graves' hyperthyroidism and ophthalmopathy (dated by TCRdb to the late 2010s). For the study in its entirety: Peripheral blood samples were taken at the time of initial diagnosis, prior to any treatment. To identify TCR V-J signatures that set the groups apart, the researchers used a discovery cohort of more than 95 patients, made up of roughly 45 with Graves' ophthalmopathy and about 55 with stable Graves' hyperthyroidism. Whether ophthalmopathy could be predicted prospectively was tested in an independent validation cohort made up of under 20 hyperthyroidism patients plus 17 patients who later progressed to ophthalmopathy. For training and testing, the 100 or so patients in the discovery cohort were randomly divided in a 7:3 ratio. Thyroid tissue and blood T-cell repertoires from six Graves' hyperthyroidism patients were also compared in the study. After blood sampling, hyperthyroidism patients were treated with methimazole at a starting dose of 30 mg daily, and ophthalmopathy patients were treated with high-dose intravenous methylprednisolone. The paper describes TCR Vbeta CDR3 sequencing of about 140 peripheral blood samples, made up of roughly 45 ophthalmopathy patients, roughly 80 hyperthyroidism patients and 17 progressor patients.

This clonotype showed up many times. Its specific antigen is unknown. No clone much larger than this one lies a single base away; base qualities are absent. In the ophthalmopathy patients, disease was moderately to severely active, with a Clinical Activity Score of 3 or more, a NOSPECS grade of 4 or more, and a duration of less than 3 months. Patients with uncontrolled infections, other autoimmune diseases, pregnancy or lactation were excluded. Clinical symptoms, serum thyroxine and TRAb, thyroid ultrasound, and orbital computed tomography formed the basis for the diagnoses. PBMCs were separated from under 11 ml of fresh peripheral blood using Ficoll-Paque density gradient centrifugation. Total RNA was extracted with Trizol reagent, and quality was checked on an Agilent 2100 Bioanalyzer. V and J are truncated by 2 bases and 0 bases respectively, leaving an intervening sequence of 15 bases. The cysteine opens and the phenylalanine closes a CDR3 of 17 amino acids. Solely the CDR3 DNA is kept, with 51 bases framed from the first base. The germline V gene sets CDR1 to SGHTA and CDR2 to FQGTGA.

What the authors observed across the whole study: In validation, the model predicted progression to ophthalmopathy with over 65% sensitivity and approximately 72% specificity, a median of 6.5 months before onset. Ophthalmopathy was separated from stable hyperthyroidism by a 13 V-J signature model, with about 88% sensitivity and about 81% specificity obtained in cross-validation and 80%/75% obtained in testing. Sample size was not statistically predetermined, and blinding of investigators to group allocation was not performed. Blood samples also contained most of the expanded thyroid clonotypes (frequency above 0.001), which suggests that blood repertoires may reflect thyroid immune responses.

Amplification of TCR beta CDR3 regions was carried out from RNA transcripts. The TCR CDR3 was subjected to a first round of RT-PCR using the HTBI primer set and the Qiagen OneStep RT-PCR kit. The libraries were constructed in a second round of multiplex PCR and then size-selected and purified. Paired-end sequencing of the libraries was performed with 100 bp reads on an Illumina HiSeq2000. The paper's data handling went like this. SOAPnuke was used to process the raw data, removing reads that contained adapters or uncalled bases, had a mean Phred below 15, or lacked an exact match to the constant primer or identifier. COPE v1.2.5 was used to merge the high-quality paired reads, and each unique nucleotide sequence was defined as a clonotype. MiTCR v1.1 was used to align the clonotypes against IMGT TRBV, TRBD and TRBJ reference segments. The analysis was restricted to V-J combinations with a frequency above 0.0001, which together covered approximately 99% of the repertoires. A TCS score was defined as the ratio of F50 (clonal expansion) to E x V (chaos), with BLOSUM62-based TCRdist applied between CDR3 peptides within each V-J. Welch's t-statistics and random forest reduced several hundred V-J features to 13, which were used in a naive Bayes classifier (R e1071). The public sequencing data were trimmed at Q25 with fastp and processed into clonotypes with MiXCR by TCRdb, which kept only in-frame beta chains. For every CDR3 protein sequence, its rows merge into one entry that carries the most common genes and DNA. The V and J calls reflect TCRdb's pipeline rather than the authors' work. The sample table lists more than 350,000 distinct CDR3 sequences, roughly 15% of them with a count of one. Of the sample, approximately 19% is held by the ten largest clones.

This sequence originates from a woman aged 60-70 years with Graves' ophthalmopathy. The sample consisted of blood. The chain is made from TRBV7-3 and TRBJ2-3, with a weak D call of TRBD1 (5 bases match). The DNA sequence is as follows: TGTGCCAGCAGCTTAGATTTGGGGCGGAACAGCACAGATACGCAGTATTTT. The encoded protein is CASSLDLGRNSTDTQYF.